This TCR beta chain appears in the sequencing data of a study of T cell changes during pregnancy in multiple sclerosis. The germline V gene encodes CDR1 MDHEN and CDR2 SYDVKM. The CDR3 covers 15 residues. V shed 6 bases, J shed 8 bases, and the junction held 6 bases outside the gene matches. Libraries were prepared by immunoSEQ multiplex PCR; TCRdb keeps only in-frame clonotypes and omits some of them. The sample yields 75,000 to 95,000 clones, 80% to 95% seen once. The sequence was obtained from a female donor with multiple sclerosis, enrolled in a pregnancy study. The chain carries TRBV28 and TRBJ2-2; the match to TRBD2 covers 13 bases. The source material was peripheral blood, sampled before pregnancy. This CDR3 is CASRLAGGPRGELFF. The DNA of the CDR3 is TGTGCCAGCAGACTAGCGGGAGGGCCTAGAGGGGAGCTGTTTTTT.